This T cell receptor (beta chain) came from a study of cytomegalovirus exposure and HLA in healthy donors. General study findings and limits: The classifier reportedly diagnosed cytomegalovirus status with high sensitivity and specificity.

Comment on this clone: Its matching antigen is unknown.

Vbeta (60) and Jbeta (13) primers were used in the PCR. Profiling relied on immunoSEQ multiplex PCR, and the TCRdb table lists in-frame clones only, not all of them. Of roughly 170,000 clones detected, roughly 80% appear once; the ten largest clones hold around 5%. V lost 8 bases to trimming and J lost 5 bases, with 15 bases between them. CDR3 size: 13 residues. Germline assignment: CDR1 SGHVS and CDR2 FQNEAQ. The sequenced material came from PBMCs. The gene calls are TRBV7-8 and TRBJ2-5, with D possibly TRBD2 on 7 matching bases. This TCR derives from a man younger than 35 in good health and CMV-seronegative. The CDR3 DNA reads as TGTGCCAGCTCCGAGGGGGGGCGGGAGACCCAGTACTTC. This sequence encodes CASSEGGRETQYF. Full variable domain (remainder filled in from reference TRBV7-8 and TRBJ2-5): GAGVSQSPRYKVAKRGQDVALRCDPISGHVSLFWYQQALGQGPEFLTYFQNEAQLDKSGLPSDRFFAERPEGSVSTLKIQRTQQEDSAVYLCASSEGGRETQYFGPGTRLLVL.